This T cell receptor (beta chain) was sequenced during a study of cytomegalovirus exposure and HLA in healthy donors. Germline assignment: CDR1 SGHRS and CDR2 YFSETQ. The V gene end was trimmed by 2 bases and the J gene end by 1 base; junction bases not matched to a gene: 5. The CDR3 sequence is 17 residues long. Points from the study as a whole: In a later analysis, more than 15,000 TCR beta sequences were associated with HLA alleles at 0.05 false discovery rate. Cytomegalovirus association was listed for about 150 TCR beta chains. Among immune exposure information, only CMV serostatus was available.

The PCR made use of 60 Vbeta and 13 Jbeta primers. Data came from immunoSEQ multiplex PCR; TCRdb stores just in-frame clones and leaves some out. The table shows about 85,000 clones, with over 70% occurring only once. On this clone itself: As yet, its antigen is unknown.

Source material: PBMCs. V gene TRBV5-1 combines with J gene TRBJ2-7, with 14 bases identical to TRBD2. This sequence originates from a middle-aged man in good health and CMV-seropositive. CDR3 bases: TGCGCCAGCAGCTTTAGACTAGCGGGAGGGCCGTCCTACGAGCAGTACTTC. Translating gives CASSFRLAGGPSYEQYF.